Below are 16 T cell receptor beta chains sequenced from a single sample in a study of CD8+CD57+ T cells in acquired aplastic anemia. The study profiled TCR beta VDJ and CDR3 using genomic DNA as template. TCRdb reprocessed the reads with MiXCR, giving one entry per CDR3 protein. The sample has hundreds of thousands of distinct CDR3 sequences, about two thirds seen once. The sample was sorted CD4+, CD8+, or CD8+CD57+ T cells (not recorded which) from PBMCs. The receptors were gathered from a human donor in good health, serving as a control.

This chain links TRBV6-1 with TRBJ1-2; D not certain. V lost 6 bases and J 8 bases, leaving 19 bases between the germline ends. There are 14 residues in the CDR3. The germline gives CDR1 MNHNS, CDR2 SASEGT. The CDR3: CASSPPGRPGGYTF. CDR3 DNA sequence: TGTGCCAGCAGCCCTCCCGGGCGGCCCGGAGGCTACACCTTC.

The chain employs TRBV7-9 and TRBJ2-2, with D possibly matching TRBD2 (6 bases). This CDR3 is 13 amino acids long. Germline V lookup: CDR1 SEHNR, CDR2 FQNEAQ (reference sequence). The V end lost 4 bases, the J end lost 15 bases, and 18 bases lay between the germline ends. CDR3 bases: TGTGCCAGCAGCTCGACAGCGTTCGGCGGGGTGTTTTTT. Its translation is CASSSTAFGGVFF. The full variable domain, rest sourced from reference TRBV7-9 and TRBJ2-2, is DTGVSQNPRHKITKRGQNVTFRCDPISEHNRLYWYRQTLGQGPEFLTYFQNEAQLEKSRLLSDRFSAERPKGSFSTLEIQRTEQGDSAMYLCASSSTAFGGVFFGEGSRLTVL.

V gene TRBV5-5 combines with J gene TRBJ2-7; D is perhaps TRBD1 (5 bases). CDR1 and CDR2 (germline): SGHKS, YYEKEE (reference sequence). Trimming removed 4 bases from V and 2 bases from J, with 16 bases in between. The length of the CDR3 is 15 residues. The DNA for the CDR3 is TGTGCCAGCAGCATGGGCCCGACAGAGACCTACGAGCAGTACTTC. It specifies CASSMGPTETYEQYF.

The rearrangement links TRBV5-1 to TRBJ1-2, with D maybe TRBD1 (6 bases). Germline-derived CDR1 and CDR2 are SGHRS and YFSETQ. Trimming cost V 0 bases and J 5 bases, with 17 bases left between them. This CDR3 spans 16 amino acids. Here the CDR3 DNA reads TGCGCCAGCAGCTTGGAGCGGGGGGGCAACGTATATGGCTACACCTTC. This translates into CASSLERGGNVYGYTF. Full variable domain (missing parts from reference TRBV5-1 and TRBJ1-2): KAGVTQTPRYLIKTRGQQVTLSCSPISGHRSVSWYQQTPGQGLQFLFEYFSETQRNKGNFPGRFSGRQFSNSRSEMNVSTLELGDSALYLCASSLERGGNVYGYTFGSGTRLTVV.

As concerns this clonotype: The conserved closing phenylalanine or tryptophan is absent in this CDR3, likely reflecting a read error. No DNA is shown, since the ends of the CDR3 on it are uncertain; the CDR3 is the one TCRdb lists. CDR3 protein: CASSPQSNRGGDL. The chain links TRBV7-9 to TRBJ1-5. The CDR3 length is 13 residues, termini included. CDR1 and CDR2 (germline): SEHNR, FQNEAQ (reference sequence).

Concerning this clonotype: The junction and the germline gene differ at one end; a read error may be behind it. This rearrangement joins TRBV11-3 to TRBJ1-2; possibly TRBD1 for D (5 bases). Germline CDR1 reads SGHNT; CDR2 reads YENEEA. The CDR3 covers 15 residues. In DNA form, the CDR3 reads TGTGCCTGCAGCGGGACGACTGGGTTATCGGGAGGCTACACCTTC. As protein: CACSGTTGLSGGYTF. Together with reference TRBV11-3 and TRBJ1-2, the CDR3 gives the full variable domain: EAGVVQSPRYKIIEKKQPVAFWCNPISGHNTLYWYLQNLGQGPELLIRYENEEAVDDSQLPKDRFSAERLKGVDSTLKIQPAELGDSAVYLCACSGTTGLSGGYTFGSGTRLTVV.

This clonotype has ten or more counts. The CDR3 protein is CASSMGQGAYEQYF. CDR3 DNA: TGTGCCAGTAGTATGGGACAGGGGGCCTACGAGCAGTACTTC. V and J are TRBV19 and TRBJ2-7; 11 positions match TRBD1. CDR1 is LNHDA and CDR2 is SQIVND in the germline V gene (reference sequence). The junction had 0 bases not matched to a gene; V was cut back by 3 bases and J by 2 bases. CDR3 length equals 14 residues.

The chain combines TRBV11-2 with TRBJ1-1; a possible D gene is TRBD1 (5 bases). The V gene lost 5 bases and the J gene lost 2 bases, with 12 bases spanning the gap. Looked up from germline, CDR1 is SGHAT and CDR2 is FQNNGV. The CDR3 runs 14 residues. Here the CDR3 DNA reads TGTGCCAGCAGCCACAGGAGAAGAAACACTGAAGCTTTCTTT. This translates into CASSHRRRNTEAFF.

Of note for this clonotype: The germline gene is not matched at one end of the junction; a read error may be the cause. The genes are TRBV7-9 and TRBJ1-5, with D uncertain. Looked up from germline, CDR1 is SEHNR and CDR2 is FQNEAQ (reference sequence). The CDR3 consists of 13 residues. For the CDR3, the DNA is TGTGCCAGCAGCTCAGCGGCGTCTAACACTGAAGCTTTC. Encoded protein: CASSSAASNTEAF.

V usage is TRBV5-1 and J usage is TRBJ1-6; the D is unclear. Trimming shortened V by 3 bases and J by 11 bases, and 15 bases separated the two germline ends. Germline V lookup: CDR1 SGHRS, CDR2 YFSETQ. CDR3 length equals 14 residues. Written as DNA, the CDR3 is TGCGCCAGCAGCTCCGAAAGATGGAAGGCACCCCTCCACTTT. This encodes CASSSERWKAPLHF.

The chain links TRBV7-3 to TRBJ2-7; D might be TRBD2 (5 bases). The germline CDR1 and CDR2 sequences are SGHTA and FQGTGA. The length of the CDR3 is 14 residues. Trimming took 3 bases from V and 7 from J, leaving 16 bases between them. The CDR3 is CASSFRLDGGEQYF. The CDR3 DNA reads TGTGCCAGCAGCTTCCGCCTGGACGGAGGTGAGCAGTACTTC.

The chain is built from TRBV20-1 and TRBJ2-5; D gene uncertain. The CDR3 has 14 amino acids. Per the germline V gene, CDR1 is DFQATT and CDR2 is SNEGSKA (reference sequence). The CDR3 spells CSSGGPNTEETQYF. CDR3 coding DNA: TGCAGCTCAGGCGGCCCGAACACTGAAGAGACCCAGTACTTC.

The V call is TRBV12-3 or TRBV12-4, the J call TRBJ1-5; tentatively, D is TRBD1 (5 bases). There are 15 residues in the CDR3. V lost 4 bases and J 9 bases, leaving 19 bases between the germline ends. CDR3: CASSCRATRTRPQHF. CDR3 in DNA: TGTGCCAGCAGTTGCAGGGCGACGAGGACTCGGCCCCAGCATTTT.

The rearrangement uses TRBV7-6 and TRBJ2-5, with 7 bases fitting TRBD2. V was pared by 5 bases and J by 5 bases, with 5 bases of the junction left unmatched. The CDR3 is 13 residues long. Germline assignment: CDR1 SGHVS and CDR2 FNYEAQ. This CDR3 is CASSPREGETQYF. CDR3 DNA sequence: TGTGCCAGCAGCCCCAGGGAGGGGGAGACCCAGTACTTC.

As for this clonotype: The conserved phenylalanine or tryptophan is not found at the CDR3 terminus, so this likely reflects a read error. It is unclear where the CDR3 begins or ends on the DNA, so no DNA is shown, and the CDR3 is as TCRdb lists it. The CDR3 is CASSTLSGGPPT. This sequence joins TRBV7-2 and TRBJ1-3. The CDR3 is 12 residues long, counting both termini. The V gene's germline CDR1 is SGHTA and CDR2 FQGNSA.

The chain combines TRBV2 with TRBJ2-2; possibly TRBD2 for D (5 bases). This CDR3 has 13 amino acids. V lost 6 bases and J lost 5, with 10 bases in between. CDR1 is SNHLY and CDR2 is FYNNEI in the germline V gene. The CDR3 sequence is CASSEEVTGELFF. CDR3 coding DNA: TGTGCCAGCAGCGAGGAGGTTACCGGGGAGCTGTTTTTT.